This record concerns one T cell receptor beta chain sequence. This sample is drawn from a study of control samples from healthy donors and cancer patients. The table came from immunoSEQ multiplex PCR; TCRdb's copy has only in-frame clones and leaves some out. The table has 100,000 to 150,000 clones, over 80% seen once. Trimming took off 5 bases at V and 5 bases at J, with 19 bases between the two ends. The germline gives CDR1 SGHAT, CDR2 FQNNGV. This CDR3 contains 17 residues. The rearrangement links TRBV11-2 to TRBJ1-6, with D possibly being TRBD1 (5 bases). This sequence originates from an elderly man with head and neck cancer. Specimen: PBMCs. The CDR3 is CASSPNVGGTNNSPLHF. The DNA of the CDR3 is TGTGCCAGCAGCCCGAACGTGGGGGGAACCAATAATTCACCCCTCCACTTT.